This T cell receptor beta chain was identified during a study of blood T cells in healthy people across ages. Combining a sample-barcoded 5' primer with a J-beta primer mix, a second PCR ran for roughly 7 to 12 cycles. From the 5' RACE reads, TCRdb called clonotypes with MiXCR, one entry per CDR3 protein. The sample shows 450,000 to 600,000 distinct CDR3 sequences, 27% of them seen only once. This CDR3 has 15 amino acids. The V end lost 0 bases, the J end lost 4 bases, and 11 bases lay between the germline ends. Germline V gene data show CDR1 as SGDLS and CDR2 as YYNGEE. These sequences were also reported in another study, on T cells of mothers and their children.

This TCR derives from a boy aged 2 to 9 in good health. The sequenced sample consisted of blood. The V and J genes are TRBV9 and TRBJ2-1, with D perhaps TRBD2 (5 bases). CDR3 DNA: TGTGCCAGCAGCGTAGGGAATAGCGTATACAATGAGCAGTTCTTC. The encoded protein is CASSVGNSVYNEQFF.